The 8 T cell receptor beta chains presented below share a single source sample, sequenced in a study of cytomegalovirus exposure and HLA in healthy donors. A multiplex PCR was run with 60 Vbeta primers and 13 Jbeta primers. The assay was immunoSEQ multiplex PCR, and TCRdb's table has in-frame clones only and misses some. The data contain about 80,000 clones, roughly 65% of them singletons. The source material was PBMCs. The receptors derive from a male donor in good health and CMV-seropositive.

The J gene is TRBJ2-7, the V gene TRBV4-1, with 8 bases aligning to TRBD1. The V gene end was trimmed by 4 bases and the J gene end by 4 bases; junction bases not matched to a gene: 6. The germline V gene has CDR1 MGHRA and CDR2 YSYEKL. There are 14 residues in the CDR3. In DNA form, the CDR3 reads TGCGCCAGCAGCCCAGGGACAGGAATTTACGAGCAGTACTTC. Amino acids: CASSPGTGIYEQYF.

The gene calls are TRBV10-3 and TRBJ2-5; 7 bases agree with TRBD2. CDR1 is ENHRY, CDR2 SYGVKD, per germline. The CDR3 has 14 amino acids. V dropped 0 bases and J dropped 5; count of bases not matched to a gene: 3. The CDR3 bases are TGTGCCATCAGTGAGTCGGGGGGGTCGGAGACCCAGTACTTC. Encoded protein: CAISESGGSETQYF.

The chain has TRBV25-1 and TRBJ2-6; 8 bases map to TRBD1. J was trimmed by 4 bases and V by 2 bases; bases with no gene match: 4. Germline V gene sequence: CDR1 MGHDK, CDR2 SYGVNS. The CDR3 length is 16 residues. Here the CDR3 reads CASSENRGAGANVLTF. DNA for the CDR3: TGTGCCAGCAGTGAAAACAGGGGGGCAGGGGCCAACGTCCTGACTTTC.

The CDR3 region has the DNA TGTGCCAGCAGTTACTCTATAGCGGGAAGCACAGATACGCAGTATTTT. Amino acid sequence: CASSYSIAGSTDTQYF. The chain carries TRBV6-5 and TRBJ2-3, with 8 bases aligning to TRBD2. The V and J ends lost 0 bases and 0 bases, in that order; junction bases with no gene match: 2. Germline loops: CDR1 MNHEY, CDR2 SVGAGI. The CDR3 extends over 16 amino acids.

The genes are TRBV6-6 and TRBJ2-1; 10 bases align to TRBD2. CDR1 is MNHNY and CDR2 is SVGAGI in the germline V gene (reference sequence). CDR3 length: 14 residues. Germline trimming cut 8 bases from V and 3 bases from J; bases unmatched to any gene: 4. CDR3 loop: CASCLAGDYNEQFF. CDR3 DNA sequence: TGTGCCAGCTGTCTAGCGGGGGACTACAATGAGCAGTTCTTC.

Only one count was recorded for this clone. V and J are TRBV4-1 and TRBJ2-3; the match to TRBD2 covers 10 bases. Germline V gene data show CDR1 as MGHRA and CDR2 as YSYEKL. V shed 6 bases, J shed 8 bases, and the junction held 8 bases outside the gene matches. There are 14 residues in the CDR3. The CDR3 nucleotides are TGCGCCAGCAGGACTAGCGGGTTAAGGAGTACGCAGTATTTT. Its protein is CASRTSGLRSTQYF.

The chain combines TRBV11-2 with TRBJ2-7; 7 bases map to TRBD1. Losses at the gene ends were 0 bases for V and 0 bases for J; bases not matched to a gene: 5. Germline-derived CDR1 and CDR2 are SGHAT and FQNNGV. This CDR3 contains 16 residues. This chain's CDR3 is CASSLDRGTASYEQYF. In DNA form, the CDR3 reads TGTGCCAGCAGCTTAGACAGAGGGACAGCCTCCTACGAGCAGTACTTC.

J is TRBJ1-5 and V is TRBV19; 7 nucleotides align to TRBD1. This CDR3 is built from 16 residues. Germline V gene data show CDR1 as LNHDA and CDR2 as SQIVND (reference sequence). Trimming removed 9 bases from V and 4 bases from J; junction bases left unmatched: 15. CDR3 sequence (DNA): TGTGCCAGCCCCGGTGACCGACAGGGCACTAATCAGCCCCAGCATTTT. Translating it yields CASPGDRQGTNQPQHF. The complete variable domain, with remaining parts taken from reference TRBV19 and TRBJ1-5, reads DGGITQSPKYLFRKEGQNVTLSCEQNLNHDAMYWYRQDPGQGLRLIYYSQIVNDFQKGDIAEGYSVSREKKESFPLTVTSAQKNPTAFYLCASPGDRQGTNQPQHFGDGTRLSIL.